This TCR beta chain is drawn from a study of shared clonotypes between healthy human individuals. Germline loops: CDR1 SEHNR, CDR2 FQNEAQ (reference sequence). The CDR3 loop spans 15 amino acids. The V gene lost 0 bases and the J gene lost 0 bases, with 9 bases spanning the gap. The authors split each subset's genomic DNA evenly across several immunoSEQ plates. Clones were read by immunoSEQ multiplex PCR, and TCRdb kept only the in-frame ones, dropping some. Of fewer than 650,000 clones in the sample, over 65% are singletons; the top ten hold 10% to 15%. This TCR came from a woman aged 40 to 50 in good health. Some clones in this sample may be carry-over from other donors' samples. The genes are TRBV7-9 and TRBJ2-7; D may be TRBD1 or TRBD2 (5 bases each). The sequencing input was PBMCs. The CDR3 DNA reads as TGTGCCAGCAGCTTAGCATCAGGGAGCTCCTACGAGCAGTACTTC. Its translation is CASSLASGSSYEQYF.